This entry concerns a single T cell receptor (beta chain). This clone was recorded at least ten times. Its antigen target is currently unknown. No base quality values were provided; no much bigger clone lies one nucleotide off. The data originate from a study of cytomegalovirus exposure and HLA in healthy donors (dated by TCRdb to the late 2010s). Looking at the study overall: In an earlier analysis of several hundred of the donors, 276 Gb of sequence data and 90 million to 120 million unique TCR beta sequences from about 190 million T cells were reported. The T cell repertoires of some 670 subjects were profiled by immunosequencing and related to cytomegalovirus serostatus. Rather than drawing on any new phenotypic data, the later analysis identified candidate immune exposures from TCR beta sequences and the way those sequences occurred across donors. HLA typing covered class I and class II loci at four-digit resolution. The study was designed to test whether signatures of past pathogen exposure could be identified by cataloging public T cell receptors. Roughly 300 gigabases of sequencing data and 70 million to 85 million unique TCR sequences were included in an early release covering several hundred HLA-typed donors. High-throughput TCR immunosequencing, statistical association of individual TCRs with disease status, and machine learning were combined to predict cytomegalovirus infection status. Five DR-DQ haplotypes were handled as single units for association and clustering because linkage in the cohort was strong. Along with the approximately 650-subject first cohort, a separate validation cohort of over 90 different subjects was used. A later analysis re-examined previously published TCR beta repertoires from 500 to 700 donors and added high-resolution HLA genotyping to investigate patterns of TCR occurrence. Among the roughly 390 genotyped donors, around 81% belonged to the genetic ancestry cluster associated with self-reported Caucasian donors. Typing coverage differed by locus: A, B, C, DRB1 and DQB1 were typed in roughly 620-630 donors, DQA1 in roughly 510, DPA1 in around 610, and DPB1 in just under 480. Among a few hundred genotyped donors of the cohort, an average of around 240,000 unique TCR beta nucleotide sequences were sequenced per donor, roughly 20% of them non-productive. Donor age, sex, ethnicity and CMV serostatus were compiled together with the repertoire data. A later genetic analysis used genome-wide SNP genotypes for about 60% of the roughly 670 donors, treating that subset as a discovery cohort. An earlier analysis of roughly 580 of the donors used high-throughput TCR beta sequencing to judge whether each TCR beta V gene segment behaved as functional or pseudogenic. All discovery cohort repertoires had been generated using a single sequencing platform. Broad study findings and their caveats: According to a later analysis, parvovirus B19, influenza, CMV and Epstein-Barr virus appeared linked to several top co-occurrence clusters. Broadly in line with IMGT annotations, most TCR beta V segments showed up in productive rearrangements about 87% or about 30% of the time in an earlier analysis of 587 of the donors. At a false discovery rate of 0.05, a later analysis linked 16,951 TCR beta sequences to specific HLA alleles. A further reported finding was that TCR beta sequences accurately predicted the HLA-A and HLA-B alleles for most subjects in the first cohort. Because counts were too low, seventeen rarely observed V segments, including chromosome 9 orphons, were left out of the earlier analysis of about 500 of the donors. The study gave a list of about 150 TCR beta chains associated with cytomegalovirus. A later analysis found that HLA-associated TCR beta chains were more clonally expanded and had lower generation probabilities than equally common non-associated chains. In a later genetic analysis, fewer N-insertions in productive TCRs were reported among donors in an Asian-associated ancestry cluster than the roughly 640-donor mean. In a later analysis, most CMV-associated TCR beta chains were found to appear HLA-restricted, with HLA associations seemingly driven largely by CMV exposure. Linkage disequilibrium might explain the correlated functional status among segregating V segments, but an unknown experimental factor could not be ruled out. A cluster of highly shared sequence variants was judged likely to be a technical artifact of the sequencing pipeline. Cytomegalovirus status was reported to be diagnosed by the classifier with high specificity and sensitivity in both the original and validation cohorts. This cohort had only TCR beta chains sequenced, and the lack of alpha or paired-chain data limited which features could be detected. According to the authors, the approach could potentially be generalized to other disease states and immunological phenotypes. An association between a missense DCLRE1C variant and V-gene and J-gene trimming of TCR beta chains was found in a later genetic analysis and replicated in an independent cohort. Most TCR sequences were seen in very few donors, while some public TCRs were found in many individuals. A later analysis found that TCR association rates varied across HLA loci, with DRB1 alleles showing the most associated TCRs and HLA-C alleles the fewest. Because HLA typing was missing for some donors at each locus, association tests included only the typed subset. Some IMGT-functional V segments, including TRBV6-2 and TRBV6-3, could not be told apart with the 87-base-pair reads, so those segments were excluded. For the cohort, immune exposure information was limited to CMV serostatus. Assigning TCR associations to individual alleles was difficult when HLA alleles, especially DR and DQ, strongly co-occurred. In vitro tests confirmed that a few of the cytomegalovirus-associated TCR beta chains recognize cytomegalovirus antigens. Roughly uniform sequencing depth across donors was assumed in presence/absence analyses, although this assumption may not hold.

The cohort consisted of 600 to 700 healthy bone marrow donors. At the time of sampling, every cohort member was nominally healthy, though immune exposures that went unrecorded were likely present. The donor was CMV seronegative and belonged to the group of around 350 seronegative cohort members. A peripheral blood sample was provided by each donor, and peripheral blood mononuclear cells were used for TCR beta sequencing. Genomic DNA was extracted from the blood cell samples with the Qiagen DNeasy Blood Extraction Kit. The library came from the immunoSEQ multiplex PCR assay. For the multiplex PCR, a mixture combining 60 forward primers for TCR Vbeta segments and 13 reverse primers for TCR Jbeta segments was used. Amplification of the CDR3 region of rearranged TCR beta genes was performed with a multiplex PCR assay on genomic DNA. On the Illumina HiSeq System, the amplified TCR beta libraries were sequenced as 87-base-pair reads. In the authors' own workflow: Across the 500 to 850 repertoires, a later analysis counted some 81 million unique TCR beta chains, about 10 million of which were shared by at least two donors. Raw reads were error-corrected and collapsed into unique sequences by a nearest-neighbor algorithm in which closely related sequences were merged to remove PCR and sequencing errors. To assign V, D and J gene segments, CDR3 sequences were aligned to IMGT reference sequences. Each retained sequence needed at least a six-nucleotide match to both a V gene segment and a J gene segment. A rearrangement counted as productive if the CDR3 had no stop codons and remained in frame with V and J, and every other rearrangement counted as non-productive. Following IMGT convention, CDR3 was defined as the stretch from the second conserved V-encoded cysteine to the conserved J-encoded phenylalanine. In an earlier analysis of 587 of the donors, sequences lacking an unambiguous match to a single V gene segment were excluded. An earlier analysis of a few hundred of the donors called V segments functional above 56.7% productive rearrangements and segregating when the between-donor standard deviation exceeded 5%. To diagnose cytomegalovirus status from the catalog of TCR beta chain sequences, a statistical classification framework was built. In a later analysis, V and J genes were assigned by comparing TCR nucleotide sequences against IMGT/GENE-DB human TR gene sequences. A later analysis assigned CDR3 sequences and most-parsimonious VDJ recombination scenarios with the TCRdist pipeline. In a later analysis, each TCR beta chain was defined by its CDR3 amino acid sequence together with its V-gene family, and reads lacking a unique V-gene family were excluded. A later analysis removed several hundred highly shared, low-generation-probability nucleotide sequences to deal with suspected cross-contamination and a sequencing artifact. In a later analysis, a clonal expansion index was calculated for each public chain from normalized within-repertoire ranks of inferred template counts. In a later analysis, generation probabilities were computed using a VDJ recombination model fitted to out-of-frame rearrangements, and the results were checked against IGoR. In a later analysis, hypergeometric tests were used to score TCR-TCR, TCR-HLA and TCR-CMV co-occurrence, with a repertoire-size bias correction applied to TCR pairs. To estimate false discovery rates, a later analysis permuted the HLA or CMV assignments 20 times. In a later analysis, co-occurring TCRs were grouped with DBSCAN, and TCRdist sequence similarity was added when clustering was performed within HLA-allele-positive subsets. Repertoires with fewer than 30,000 or more than 120,000 public chains were left out of co-occurrence clustering, as were about 5 repertoires with anomalous nucleotide sharing. TCRdb obtained this table from immuneACCESS and retained in-frame rearrangements with V and J assigned. These tables miss some clones; where compared with another copy, unresolved V genes account for less than half of the shortfall, and the remainder is unexplained. For V, J and clone size, that table is used; D and trimming come from the DNA. The sample table shows approximately 130,000 clones, and 81% are seen once. Of the sample, 2% to 2.5% falls within the top ten clones.

Taken from the germline V gene, the CDR1 and CDR2 loops are SGHDT and YYEEEE. The V end loses 5 bases and the J end loses 2 bases, and a stretch of 11 bases separates them. Its CDR3 holds 14 amino acids, cysteine through phenylalanine. Left in the record is the CDR3 DNA by itself, 42 bases read in frame from the first base. In this chain, TRBV5-6 is recombined with TRBJ2-1; matching of 6 bases hints at TRBD2 as the D gene. Specimen: PBMCs. The TCR originated in a woman between 40 and 55 years old in good health and CMV-seronegative. The CDR3 protein is CASRGWRAYNEQFF. The base sequence is TGTGCCAGCAGAGGGTGGAGGGCCTACAATGAGCAGTTCTTC.